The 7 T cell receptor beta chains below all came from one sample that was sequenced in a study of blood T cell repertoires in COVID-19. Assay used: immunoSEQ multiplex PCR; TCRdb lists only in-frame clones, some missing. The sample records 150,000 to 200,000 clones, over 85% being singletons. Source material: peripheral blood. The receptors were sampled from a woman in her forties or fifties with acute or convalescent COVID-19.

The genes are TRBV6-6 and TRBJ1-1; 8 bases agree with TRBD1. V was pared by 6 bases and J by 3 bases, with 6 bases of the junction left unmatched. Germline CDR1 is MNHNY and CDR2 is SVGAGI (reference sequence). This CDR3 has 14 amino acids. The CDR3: CASRGRTGYTEAFF. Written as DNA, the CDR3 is TGTGCCAGCAGGGGCAGGACAGGGTACACTGAAGCTTTCTTT.

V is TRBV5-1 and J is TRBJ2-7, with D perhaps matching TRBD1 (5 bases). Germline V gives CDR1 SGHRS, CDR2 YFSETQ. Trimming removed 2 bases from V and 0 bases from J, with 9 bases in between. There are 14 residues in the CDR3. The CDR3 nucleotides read TGCGCCAGCAGCTTACAGGAGAGCTCCTACGAGCAGTACTTC. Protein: CASSLQESSYEQYF.

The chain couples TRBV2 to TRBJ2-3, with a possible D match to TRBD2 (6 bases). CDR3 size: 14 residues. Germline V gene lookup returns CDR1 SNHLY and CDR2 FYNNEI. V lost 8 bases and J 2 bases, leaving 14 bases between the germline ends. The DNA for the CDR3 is TGTGCCAGCCAGGTAGCGGTAGTCACAGATACGCAGTATTTT. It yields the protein CASQVAVVTDTQYF.

As DNA, the CDR3 is TGTGCCAGCAGTGAATGGGACAGGAACACTGAAGCTTTCTTT. Translating it yields CASSEWDRNTEAFF. J is TRBJ1-1 and V is TRBV2, with TRBD1 matching 7 bases. The CDR3 length is 14 residues. The ends lost 2 bases at V and 1 base at J; junction bases unmatched: 1. Germline V CDR1 and CDR2: SNHLY, FYNNEI.

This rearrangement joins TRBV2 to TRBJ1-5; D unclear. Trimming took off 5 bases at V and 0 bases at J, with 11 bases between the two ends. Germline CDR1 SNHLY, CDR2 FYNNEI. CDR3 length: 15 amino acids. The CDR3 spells CASSSAANSNQPQHF. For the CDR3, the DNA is TGTGCCAGCAGTTCGGCAGCGAATAGCAATCAGCCCCAGCATTTT.

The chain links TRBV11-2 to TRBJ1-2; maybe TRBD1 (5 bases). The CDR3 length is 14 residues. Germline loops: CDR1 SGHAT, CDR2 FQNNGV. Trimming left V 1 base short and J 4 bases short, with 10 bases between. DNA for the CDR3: TGTGCCAGCAGCTTAGTTACAGGTTTCTATGGCTACACCTTC. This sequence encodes CASSLVTGFYGYTF.

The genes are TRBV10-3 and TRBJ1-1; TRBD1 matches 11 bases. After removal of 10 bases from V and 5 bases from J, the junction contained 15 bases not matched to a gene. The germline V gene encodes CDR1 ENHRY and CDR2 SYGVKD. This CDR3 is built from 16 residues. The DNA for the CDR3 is TGTGCCACCCTCGACCGGGACAGGGGGAGGGGAACTGAAGCTTTCTTT. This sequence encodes CATLDRDRGRGTEAFF.